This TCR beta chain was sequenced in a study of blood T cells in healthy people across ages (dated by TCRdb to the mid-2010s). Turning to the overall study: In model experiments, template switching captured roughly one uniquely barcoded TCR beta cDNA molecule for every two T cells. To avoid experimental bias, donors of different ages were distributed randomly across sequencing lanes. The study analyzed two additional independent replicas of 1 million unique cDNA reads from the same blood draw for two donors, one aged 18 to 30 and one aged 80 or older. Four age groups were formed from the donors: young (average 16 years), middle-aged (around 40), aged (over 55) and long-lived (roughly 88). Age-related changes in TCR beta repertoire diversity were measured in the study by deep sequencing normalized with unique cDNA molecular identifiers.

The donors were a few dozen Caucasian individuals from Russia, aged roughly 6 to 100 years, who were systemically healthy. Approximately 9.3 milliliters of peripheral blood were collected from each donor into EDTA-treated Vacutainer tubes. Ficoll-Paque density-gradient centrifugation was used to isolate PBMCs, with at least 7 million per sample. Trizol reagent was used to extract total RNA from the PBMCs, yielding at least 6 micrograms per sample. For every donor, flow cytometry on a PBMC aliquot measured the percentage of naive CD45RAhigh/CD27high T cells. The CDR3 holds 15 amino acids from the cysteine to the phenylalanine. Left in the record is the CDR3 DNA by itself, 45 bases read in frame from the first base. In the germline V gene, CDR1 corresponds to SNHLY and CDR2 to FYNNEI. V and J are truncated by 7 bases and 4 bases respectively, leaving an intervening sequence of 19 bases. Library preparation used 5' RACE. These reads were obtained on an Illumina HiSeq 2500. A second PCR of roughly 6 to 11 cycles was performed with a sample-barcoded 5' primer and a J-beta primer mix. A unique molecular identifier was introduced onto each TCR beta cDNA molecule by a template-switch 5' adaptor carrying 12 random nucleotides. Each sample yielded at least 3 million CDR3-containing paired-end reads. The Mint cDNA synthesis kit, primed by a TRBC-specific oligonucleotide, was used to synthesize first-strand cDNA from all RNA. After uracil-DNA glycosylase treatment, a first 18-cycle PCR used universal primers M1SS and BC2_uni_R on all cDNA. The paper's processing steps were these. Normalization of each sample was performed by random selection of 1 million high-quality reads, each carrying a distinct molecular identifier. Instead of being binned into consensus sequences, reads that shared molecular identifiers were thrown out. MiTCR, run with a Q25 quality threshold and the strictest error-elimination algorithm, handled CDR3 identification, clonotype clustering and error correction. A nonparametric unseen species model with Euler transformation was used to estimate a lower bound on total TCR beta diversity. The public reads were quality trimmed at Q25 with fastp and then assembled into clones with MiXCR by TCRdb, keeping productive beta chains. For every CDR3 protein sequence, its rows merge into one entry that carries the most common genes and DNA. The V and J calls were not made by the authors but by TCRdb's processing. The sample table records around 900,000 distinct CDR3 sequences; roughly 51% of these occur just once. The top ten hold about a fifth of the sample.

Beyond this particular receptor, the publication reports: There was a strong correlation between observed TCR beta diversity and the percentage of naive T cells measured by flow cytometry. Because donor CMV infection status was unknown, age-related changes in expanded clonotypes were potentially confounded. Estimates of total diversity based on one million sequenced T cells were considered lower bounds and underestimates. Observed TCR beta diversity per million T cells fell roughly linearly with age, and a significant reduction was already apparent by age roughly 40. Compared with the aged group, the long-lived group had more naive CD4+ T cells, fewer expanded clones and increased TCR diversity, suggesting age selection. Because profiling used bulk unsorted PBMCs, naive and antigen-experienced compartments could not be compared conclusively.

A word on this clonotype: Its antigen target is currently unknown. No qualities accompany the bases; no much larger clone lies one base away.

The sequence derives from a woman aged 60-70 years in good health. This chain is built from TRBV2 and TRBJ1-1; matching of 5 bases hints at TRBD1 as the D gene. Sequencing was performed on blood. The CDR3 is CASKSGPGSFTEAFF. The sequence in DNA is TGTGCCAGCAAAAGTGGTCCAGGGAGTTTCACTGAAGCTTTCTTT.